The text below deals with one T cell receptor (beta chain). These data belong to a study of blood T cell repertoires in COVID-19. Losses at the gene ends were 2 bases for V and 3 bases for J; bases not matched to a gene: 9. CDR1 is LGHNA, CDR2 YNFKEQ, per germline. The CDR3 consists of 16 residues. The method was immunoSEQ multiplex PCR; TCRdb's version includes in-frame clones alone and lacks a portion of them. Here the sample spans 230,000 or so clones, roughly nine tenths being singletons. The clonotype comes from a man aged 35 to 55 with active or convalescent COVID-19. This chain uses TRBV4-2 with TRBJ1-1; 7 positions agree with TRBD1. The material sequenced was peripheral blood. For the CDR3, the DNA is TGTGCCAGCAGCCAACGATCCAGACAGGGCTACACTGAAGCTTTCTTT. Encoded protein: CASSQRSRQGYTEAFF.